The rows below give T cell receptor beta chains drawn from one sample of a study of blood T cell repertoires in COVID-19. TCRdb keeps only in-frame clones here, not all; method: immunoSEQ multiplex PCR. Altogether about 180,000 clones are present, 85% being singletons, with the ten largest covering 15% to 20%. The sample was peripheral blood. These receptors all stem from a person between 65 and 79 years old with COVID-19, enrolled during active disease. CDR3s include the opening cysteine and the closing phenylalanine or tryptophan. The D gene is left open where the match is weak. Clone size is stated in some rows and not others, as once, few, many or a class when expanded.

TRBD1,TRBV10-3,TRBJ2-7,NA,CATTGRTGVSYEQYF,TGTGCCACGACGGGACGGACAGGGGTATCCTACGAGCAGTACTTC
TRBD2,TRBV6-2/TRBV6-3,TRBJ2-7,few,CASSYPPVTSGGYRSYEQYF,TGTGCCAGCAGTTACCCGCCAGTGACTAGCGGGGGGTACCGCTCCTACGAGCAGTACTTC
TRBD2,TRBV3-1/TRBV3-2,TRBJ2-5,NA,CASSQGTSGQETQYF,TGTGCCAGCAGCCAGGGGACTAGCGGACAAGAGACCCAGTACTTC
TRBD2,TRBV30,TRBJ2-1,NA,CAWGIWVAGYNEQFF,TGTGCCTGGGGGATCTGGGTAGCGGGGTACAATGAGCAGTTCTTC
NA,TRBV28,TRBJ2-7,once,CASSNFYEQYF,TGTGCCAGCAGTAACTTCTACGAGCAGTACTTC
TRBD2,TRBV7-2,TRBJ2-7,NA,CASSSVAGTSFSYEQYF,TGTGCCAGCAGCTCTGTTGCCGGGACTAGCTTTTCCTACGAGCAGTACTTC
NA,TRBV7-3,TRBJ1-1,NA,CASTLLYRLPTEAFF,TGTGCCAGCACTCTCCTCTACAGGCTACCCACTGAAGCTTTCTTT
NA,TRBV28,TRBJ2-7,NA,CASSLLQGWYEQYF,TGTGCCAGCAGTTTGTTACAGGGCTGGTACGAGCAGTACTTC
NA,TRBV28,TRBJ1-1,NA,CASSQEPTWDMAPNTEAFF,TGTGCCAGCAGCCAAGAACCTACGTGGGACATGGCCCCCAACACTGAAGCTTTCTTT
NA,TRBV7-8,TRBJ2-7,NA,CASSYEIVYEQYF,TGTGCCAGCAGCTATGAAATAGTTTACGAGCAGTACTTC
NA,TRBV9,TRBJ1-4,NA,CASSVDIHEGEKLFF,TGTGCCAGCAGCGTAGACATCCATGAGGGTGAAAAACTGTTTTTT
TRBD2,TRBV29-1,TRBJ2-1,NA,CSVGPIAGVSNEQFF,TGCAGCGTTGGGCCAATAGCGGGAGTGTCGAATGAGCAGTTCTTC
TRBD2,TRBV6-2/TRBV6-3,TRBJ2-2,NA,CASSGLAGDAGELFF,TGTGCCAGCAGTGGACTCGCGGGAGACGCCGGGGAGCTGTTTTTT
NA,TRBV2,TRBJ2-7,NA,CASRGGGGEQYF,TGTGCCAGCAGAGGAGGGGGGGGCGAGCAGTACTTC
NA,TRBV5-1,TRBJ2-2,NA,CASSPKGLTGELFF,TGCGCCAGCAGCCCAAAGGGGTTAACCGGGGAGCTGTTTTTT
NA,TRBV5-4,TRBJ1-2,NA,CASSLSVSGGAYGYTF,TGTGCCAGCAGCTTGTCCGTCTCGGGGGGAGCCTATGGCTACACCTTC
TRBD1,TRBV15,TRBJ1-2,NA,CATSRNPGQGNYGYTF,TGTGCCACCAGCAGAAATCCGGGACAGGGGAACTATGGCTACACCTTC
NA,TRBV9,TRBJ2-3,NA,CASSPTHTDTQYF,TGTGCCAGCAGCCCGACACACACAGATACGCAGTATTTT
NA,TRBV10-3,TRBJ2-1,NA,CAISEFQGGISYNEQFF,TGTGCCATCAGTGAGTTCCAAGGCGGCATCTCCTACAATGAGCAGTTCTTC
NA,TRBV5-1,TRBJ1-2,NA,CASSGLGGDYGYTF,TGCGCCAGCAGCGGGTTGGGGGGAGACTATGGCTACACCTTC
NA,TRBV6-5,TRBJ2-7,NA,CASRRVSAPSEQYF,TGTGCCAGCAGGAGGGTTAGCGCCCCCTCCGAGCAGTACTTC
TRBD1,TRBV18,TRBJ1-5,NA,CASSPGTANQPQHF,TGTGCCAGCTCACCCGGGACAGCCAATCAGCCCCAGCATTTT
NA,TRBV18,TRBJ1-5,NA,CASSPLAGSSQPQHF,TGTGCCAGCTCACCATTGGCGGGATCAAGTCAGCCCCAGCATTTT
TRBD2,TRBV9,TRBJ2-1,NA,CASSEDYAGDNEQFF,TGTGCCAGCAGCGAAGATTACGCGGGGGACAATGAGCAGTTCTTC
TRBD1,TRBV6-4,TRBJ1-5,NA,CASSPDREQPQHF,TGTGCCAGCAGCCCGGACAGGGAACAGCCCCAGCATTTT
TRBD2,TRBV4-3,TRBJ2-7,NA,CASSRVTSGSLSEQYF,TGCGCCAGCAGCCGAGTGACTAGCGGGAGCTTATCGGAGCAGTACTTC
NA,TRBV27,TRBJ1-5,NA,CASSRGGGKEQPQHF,TGTGCCAGCAGTCGTGGCGGGGGTAAGGAGCAGCCCCAGCATTTT
NA,TRBV7-7,TRBJ2-5,NA,CASSLEATGQGIQYF,TGTGCCAGCAGTTTAGAGGCAACAGGCCAAGGTATCCAGTACTTC
NA,TRBV18,TRBJ2-7,NA,CASSPSPQNYEQYF,TGTGCCAGCTCACCAAGTCCACAGAACTACGAGCAGTACTTC
NA,TRBV27,TRBJ2-1,NA,CASSIRGFRTNEQFF,TGTGCCAGCAGTATCAGGGGTTTCCGCACTAATGAGCAGTTCTTC
TRBD2,TRBV4-1,TRBJ2-2,many,CASSQDSSGAFANTGELFF,TGCGCCAGCAGCCAAGATTCAAGCGGGGCCTTCGCGAACACCGGGGAGCTGTTTTTT
NA,TRBV29-1,TRBJ2-5,few,CSVEWSPPGGTQYF,TGCAGCGTTGAATGGTCGCCTCCCGGGGGGACCCAGTACTTC
TRBD1,TRBV19,TRBJ2-5,NA,CASSPTRGQGERETQYF,TGTGCCAGTAGCCCGACCCGCGGACAGGGAGAACGGGAGACCCAGTACTTC
NA,TRBV5-6,TRBJ1-1,NA,CASSFSEMEAFF,TGTGCCAGCAGCTTTAGTGAGATGGAAGCTTTCTTT